A single count supports the clone carrying this T cell receptor beta chain. This entry is derived from a study of cytomegalovirus exposure and HLA in healthy donors. Produced via immunoSEQ multiplex PCR; TCRdb's table is partial and in-frame only. The sample lists fewer than 250,000 clones, roughly 84% seen once, with 1.5% to 2.5% in the top ten. After removal of 3 bases from V and 9 bases from J, the junction contained 14 bases not matched to a gene. This CDR3 has 15 residues. Per the germline V gene, CDR1 is KGHSH and CDR2 is LQKENI. The sample was PBMCs. This TCR was recovered from a woman aged 18 to 35 in good health and CMV-seropositive. The V call is TRBV18, the J call TRBJ2-7; 7 positions agree with TRBD2. The CDR3 here is CASSPLSSGPSWQYF. CDR3 nucleotides: TGTGCCAGCTCACCGCTTTCTAGCGGCCCCTCCTGGCAGTACTTC.